The next 30 T cell receptor beta chains were all read from a single sample in a study of T-cell reconstitution after alpha-beta-depleted transplantation in children (dated by TCRdb to about 2016). The sample's treatment or condition, from its label and the paper: allogeneic hematopoietic cell transplantation with graft depleted of TCRalphabeta T cells and CD19 B cells. The library was produced with PCR. Sequencer: Illumina HiSeq 2500. Molecular barcoding was employed in the preparation of TCR libraries, with unique molecular identifiers being used to normalize TCRbeta repertoire quantification. TCRdb redid the processing of the public reads, applying fastp at Q25 and MiXCR, and retained in-frame beta chains. Each CDR3 protein gets just one entry, which takes the most common genes and DNA from the rows behind it. The sample table lists around 670,000 distinct CDR3 sequences, under 15% of them with a count of one. 0.79% of the sample lies in the top ten.

Sequencing was performed on PBMCs, taken before TCRalphabeta/CD19-depleted stem cell transplant. The receptors shown here come from a girl aged 2 to 9 with congenital amegakaryocytic thrombocytopenia, due to receive a stem cell transplant.

This clonotype was counted a few times. The chain joins TRBV12-3 or TRBV12-4 to TRBJ2-7, with 11 positions matching TRBD1. This CDR3 is 14 amino acids long. Trimming at V came to 5 bases and at J to 2 bases, leaving 2 bases not matched to a gene. The CDR3 DNA sequence: TGTGCCAGCAGTAAGGGACAGGGGGCCTACGAGCAGTACTTC. It specifies CASSKGQGAYEQYF.

The chain is built from TRBV20-1 and TRBJ1-1; D perhaps matches TRBD1 (5 bases). V was trimmed by 0 bases and J by 0 bases, leaving 14 bases between them. The CDR3 is 16 amino acids. CDR1 DFQATT and CDR2 SNEGSKA come from the germline V gene (reference sequence). CDR3 sequence (DNA): TGCAGTGCTAGAGATCCAAGGGGAGGGGTGAACACTGAAGCTTTCTTT. The encoded protein is CSARDPRGGVNTEAFF.

The chain joins TRBV11-2 to TRBJ1-4, with D perhaps matching TRBD1 (5 bases). The germline CDR1 and CDR2 sequences are SGHAT and FQNNGV. The V and J ends lost 4 bases and 0 bases respectively, with 27 bases between them. The CDR3 runs 21 residues. This CDR3 is CASSWGDPFLFKDTTNEKLFF. The CDR3 DNA sequence: TGTGCCAGCAGCTGGGGGGACCCTTTCCTGTTTAAAGATACAACTAATGAAAAACTGTTTTTT. Full variable domain (missing parts from reference TRBV11-2 and TRBJ1-4): EAGVAQSPRYKIIEKRQSVAFWCNPISGHATLYWYQQILGQGPKLLIQFQNNGVVDDSQLPKDRFSAERLKGVDSTLKIQPAKLEDSAVYLCASSWGDPFLFKDTTNEKLFFGSGTQLSVL.

In its sample, this clonotype was seen many times. The V call is TRBV7-8, the J call TRBJ2-1; 7 nucleotides line up with TRBD1. Per the germline V gene, CDR1 is SGHVS and CDR2 is FQNEAQ. The CDR3 is 15 amino acids. V gave up 5 bases and J gave up 6 bases; unmatched junction bases: 10. The CDR3 sequence: CASSRDRAKPNEQFF. The CDR3 DNA follows: TGTGCCAGCAGCCGGGACAGAGCTAAACCCAATGAGCAGTTCTTC.

The sample holds many counts of this clonotype. The chain combines TRBV5-1 with TRBJ1-1, with D perhaps TRBD1 (5 bases). The germline CDR1 and CDR2 sequences are SGHRS and YFSETQ. The ends were cut back, 0 bases at V and 4 bases at J, with 7 bases in the middle. This CDR3 is 13 amino acids long. CDR3 DNA sequence: TGCGCCAGCAGCTTGGGGGGCCTCACTGAAGCTTTCTTT. Translating it yields CASSLGGLTEAFF.

This chain joins TRBV27 and TRBJ2-5; 7 positions agree with TRBD1. The V segment lost 5 bases and the J segment 2 bases; nucleotides outside the gene matches: 5. This CDR3 is built from 14 residues. The V gene's germline CDR1 is MNHEY and CDR2 SMNVEV (reference sequence). This CDR3 is CASSNRQGQETQYF. In DNA form, the CDR3 reads TGTGCCAGCAGTAACCGACAGGGACAAGAGACCCAGTACTTC.

This clonotype has at least ten counts. The V and J genes are TRBV4-1 and TRBJ2-1, with D perhaps matching TRBD2 (5 bases). Germline CDR1 is MGHRA and CDR2 is YSYEKL. V was pared by 3 bases and J by 14 bases, with 17 bases between. The CDR3 runs to 13 residues. The CDR3 bases are TGCGCCAGCAGCCAGACCAACCGGGAAAAAAAGTTCTTC. It translates to CASSQTNREKKFF.

This clonotype was recorded at least ten times. The V gene is TRBV27, the J gene TRBJ2-7, with 7 positions matching TRBD1. V shed 3 bases and J 4 bases; nucleotides not matched to a gene: 9. CDR1 is MNHEY and CDR2 is SMNVEV in the germline V gene (reference sequence). The CDR3 is made up of 15 amino acids. The CDR3 region has the DNA TGTGCCAGCAGTTTGGTAGGGGGCGGTTCTTACGAGCAGTACTTC. Amino acid sequence: CASSLVGGGSYEQYF.

In this sample, this clonotype turned up many times. This chain joins TRBV30 and TRBJ1-2, with TRBD1 identical over 7 bases. The V and J ends lost 1 base and 3 bases, in that order; junction bases with no gene match: 5. The CDR3 length is 14 residues. Germline V gene data show CDR1 as GTSNPN and CDR2 as SVGIG (reference sequence). The CDR3 loop is CAWSGPTGYYGYTF. In DNA form, the CDR3 reads TGTGCCTGGAGTGGTCCGACAGGGTACTATGGCTACACCTTC.

The sample holds many counts of this clonotype. This sequence joins TRBV20-1 and TRBJ1-1; unclear D gene. This CDR3 contains 13 residues. Trimming removed 3 bases at V and 0 bases at J, with 8 bases between. The germline V gene has CDR1 DFQATT and CDR2 SNEGSKA (reference sequence). CDR3 loop: CSARSLMNTEAFF. In nucleotides, the CDR3 is TGCAGTGCTAGGAGTCTTATGAACACTGAAGCTTTCTTT.

The rearrangement uses TRBV27 and TRBJ1-5, with 8 positions matching TRBD1. The germline V gene has CDR1 MNHEY and CDR2 SMNVEV (reference sequence). Trimming removed 11 bases from V and 6 bases from J; junction bases left unmatched: 12. This CDR3 contains 14 residues. CDR3 sequence (DNA): TGTGCCTGTACGCCTGCCAGGGGGCTTCAGCCCCAGCATTTT. Protein: CACTPARGLQPQHF.

The chain recombines TRBV5-5 with TRBJ2-7; possibly TRBD1 for D (6 bases). The CDR3 spans 15 residues. V was shortened by 4 bases and J by 2 bases, with 16 bases between the two germline ends. Germline CDR1 SGHKS, CDR2 YYEKEE (reference sequence). CDR3 sequence reads: CASSQIQGHTYEQYF. The CDR3, as DNA: TGTGCCAGCAGCCAAATACAGGGTCATACCTACGAGCAGTACTTC.

The chain uses TRBV3-1 and TRBJ2-5; 10 bases map to TRBD2. Trimming at V came to 3 bases and at J to 5 bases, leaving 6 bases not matched to a gene. The CDR3 extends over 15 amino acids. Germline values: CDR1 LGHDT, CDR2 YNNKEL (reference sequence). Written as DNA, the CDR3 is TGTGCCAGCAGCCAGGCAGCGGGAGGGCGGGAGACCCAGTACTTC. This gives the protein CASSQAAGGRETQYF.

The chain couples TRBV7-9 to TRBJ2-3; D is undetermined. V lost 1 base, J lost 6 bases, and 11 bases lay in between. Germline V gene lookup returns CDR1 SEHNR and CDR2 FQNEAQ (reference sequence). The length of the CDR3 is 14 residues. The CDR3 spells CASSLDFGGDTQYF. The CDR3 DNA reads as TGTGCCAGCAGCTTAGACTTCGGTGGGGATACGCAGTATTTT.

This clonotype was detected ten times or more. V and J are TRBV20-1 and TRBJ2-5, with 11 nucleotides matching TRBD2. The CDR3 extends over 14 amino acids. The V gene's germline CDR1 is DFQATT and CDR2 SNEGSKA (reference sequence). Trimming at V came to 6 bases and at J to 2 bases, leaving 5 bases not matched to a gene. CDR3: CSASTSGAQETQYF. In DNA form, the CDR3 reads TGCAGTGCGTCGACTAGCGGGGCTCAAGAGACCCAGTACTTC.

This clonotype showed up many times. The chain is built from TRBV3-1 and TRBJ2-1, with 7 bases fitting TRBD2. In germline, CDR1 is LGHDT, CDR2 YNNKEL (reference sequence). The CDR3 sequence is 16 residues long. V shed 5 bases, J shed 3 bases, and the junction held 10 bases outside the gene matches. The CDR3 region has the DNA TGTGCCAGCAGCTCGGTAATAGGGGAGGGCTACAATGAGCAGTTCTTC. This encodes CASSSVIGEGYNEQFF.

This clonotype was picked up a small number of times. V and J are TRBV27 and TRBJ2-7; 11 nucleotides line up with TRBD2. The length of the CDR3 is 17 residues. CDR1 is MNHEY and CDR2 is SMNVEV in the germline V gene (reference sequence). The junction had 16 bases not matched to a gene; V was cut back by 8 bases and J by 4 bases. The chain's CDR3 is CASFELAGGGGLYEQYF. As DNA, the CDR3 is TGTGCCAGCTTTGAGCTAGCGGGAGGAGGCGGTTTATACGAGCAGTACTTC.

There are a few counts of this clonotype. The CDR3 bases are TGTGCCAGCAGTTTTCGGACAGGGAATGAAAAACTGTTTTTT. Amino acids: CASSFRTGNEKLFF. The chain recombines TRBV12-3 or TRBV12-4 with TRBJ1-4; 8 bases are shared with TRBD1. V was clipped by 3 bases and J by 5 bases; unmatched bases: 2. The length of the CDR3 is 14 residues.

In this sample, this clonotype turned up many times. The chain uses TRBV12-3 or TRBV12-4 and TRBJ2-3, with 8 nucleotides matching TRBD2. The CDR3 spans 14 residues. Trimming at V came to 4 bases and at J to 5 bases, leaving 5 bases not matched to a gene. The CDR3 bases are TGTGCCAGCAGTTCGGCGGGAGGTAGAGATACGCAGTATTTT. Residues: CASSSAGGRDTQYF.

This clonotype was detected ten times or more. The chain uses TRBV15 and TRBJ1-4; D gene unclear. Germline loops: CDR1 LNHNV, CDR2 YYDKDF (reference sequence). The CDR3 is 15 amino acids. Trimming removed 5 bases from V and 6 bases from J, with 16 bases in between. The CDR3 DNA follows: TGTGCCACCAGCTTAATCCTAGGATTGCATGAAAAACTGTTTTTT. Amino acids: CATSLILGLHEKLFF.

The chain uses TRBV29-1 and TRBJ2-1; a possible D gene is TRBD2 (6 bases). Trimming took off 2 bases at V and 8 bases at J, with 16 bases between the two ends. In germline, CDR1 is SQVTM, CDR2 ANQGSEA. The CDR3 totals 14 residues. As DNA, the CDR3 is TGCAGCGTTGAATCAACGGGAGTAGAAGATGAGCAGTTCTTC. Amino acids: CSVESTGVEDEQFF.

The chain links TRBV10-3 to TRBJ1-2; D call uncertain. V was cut by 3 bases and J by 8 bases, with 7 bases left in between. This CDR3 has 11 amino acids. Germline CDR1 reads ENHRY; CDR2 reads SYGVKD. The CDR3 loop is CAISEGRGYTF. CDR3 coding DNA: TGTGCCATCAGTGAAGGCCGGGGCTACACCTTC.

This chain links TRBV7-6 with TRBJ1-2; 10 nucleotides line up with TRBD1. The germline gives CDR1 SGHVS, CDR2 FNYEAQ. With 11 bases clipped from V and 3 bases from J, the junction kept 9 bases outside the gene matches. This CDR3 contains 14 residues. CDR3 loop: CARGQGVWYYGYTF. The CDR3 bases are TGTGCCCGCGGACAGGGGGTTTGGTACTATGGCTACACCTTC.

The table lists this clonotype with many counts. The chain is built from TRBV20-1 and TRBJ2-1; 11 bases align to TRBD2. Germline values: CDR1 DFQATT, CDR2 SNEGSKA (reference sequence). Losses at the gene ends were 6 bases for V and 9 bases for J; bases not matched to a gene: 10. There are 14 residues in the CDR3. CDR3 loop: CSAKGLADRGEQFF. The CDR3 DNA sequence: TGCAGTGCCAAGGGACTAGCGGATAGGGGTGAGCAGTTCTTC.

V usage is TRBV12-3 or TRBV12-4 and J usage is TRBJ2-7; no clear D. The CDR3 consists of 15 residues. V dropped 6 bases and J dropped 0 bases, with 15 bases sitting between them. CDR3: CASSSWVLGSYEQYF. The DNA of the CDR3 is TGTGCCAGCAGCTCATGGGTTCTTGGCTCCTACGAGCAGTACTTC.

This clonotype has a count of ten or more. This chain joins TRBV20-1 and TRBJ2-7; 7 bases fit TRBD1. The CDR3 length is 13 residues. V lost 5 bases, J lost 4 bases, and 8 bases stayed unmatched. Germline V gives CDR1 DFQATT, CDR2 SNEGSKA (reference sequence). CDR3 residues: CSASGQSYYEQYF. DNA of the CDR3: TGCAGTGCTTCGGGACAGTCATATTACGAGCAGTACTTC.

With respect to this clonotype: Since the CDR3 does not end with the conserved phenylalanine or tryptophan, this likely comes from a read error. The V call is TRBV3-1, the J call TRBJ2-1; no clear D gene. The CDR3 extends over 13 amino acids. Looked up from germline, CDR1 is LGHDT and CDR2 is YNNKEL (reference sequence). V was cut by 4 bases and J by 9 bases, with 13 bases left in between. CDR3: CASSPESTFEQFL. CDR3 nucleotides: TGTGCCAGCAGCCCCGAATCGACTTTTGAGCAGTTCCTC.

This clonotype came up a few times. The V and J genes are TRBV30 and TRBJ2-7, with TRBD2 as a possible D gene (6 bases). CDR1 GTSNPN and CDR2 SVGIG come from the germline V gene (reference sequence). The CDR3 has 12 amino acids. V lost 4 bases, J lost 3 bases, and 10 bases lay in between. This chain's CDR3 is CAWKTSFYEQYF. The DNA of the CDR3 is TGTGCCTGGAAGACTAGTTTCTACGAGCAGTACTTC.

The rearrangement joins TRBV20-1 to TRBJ2-5; 7 nucleotides match TRBD2. This CDR3 has 13 amino acids. After removal of 0 bases from V and 5 bases from J, the junction contained 3 bases not matched to a gene. Germline CDR1 and CDR2: DFQATT and SNEGSKA (reference sequence). CDR3 residues: CSARDRREETQYF. DNA of the CDR3: TGCAGTGCTAGAGATCGGCGGGAGGAGACCCAGTACTTC.

In its sample, this clonotype was seen a few times. The chain couples TRBV3-1 to TRBJ2-1, with D tentatively TRBD1 (6 bases). CDR3 length equals 14 residues. V gave up 2 bases and J gave up 6 bases, with 11 bases separating them. Germline CDR1 is LGHDT and CDR2 is YNNKEL (reference sequence). The DNA of the CDR3 is TGTGCCAGCAGCCAAACCAGGGGTTTCAATGAGCAGTTCTTC. This sequence encodes CASSQTRGFNEQFF.